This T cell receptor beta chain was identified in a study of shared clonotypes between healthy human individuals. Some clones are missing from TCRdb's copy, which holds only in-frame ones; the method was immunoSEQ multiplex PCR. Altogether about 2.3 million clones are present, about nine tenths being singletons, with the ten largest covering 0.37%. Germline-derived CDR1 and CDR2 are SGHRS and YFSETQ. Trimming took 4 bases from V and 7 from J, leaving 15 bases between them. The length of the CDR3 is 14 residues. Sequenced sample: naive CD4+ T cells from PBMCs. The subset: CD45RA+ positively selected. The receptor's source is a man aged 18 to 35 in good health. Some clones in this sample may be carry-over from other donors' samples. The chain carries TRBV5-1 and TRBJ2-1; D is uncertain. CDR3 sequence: CASSARAVGNEQFF. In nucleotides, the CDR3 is TGCGCCAGCAGCGCACGGGCCGTGGGAAATGAGCAGTTCTTC.